Presented here are 5 T cell receptor beta chains from one specimen sequenced in a study of blood T cell repertoires in COVID-19. Method: immunoSEQ multiplex PCR; TCRdb's copy keeps in-frame clones and lacks some. Of tens of thousands of clones detected, approximately 81% appear once; the ten largest clones hold around 13%. Sample: peripheral blood. The receptors come from a woman aged 70-85 years with acute or convalescent COVID-19.

The CDR3 here is CASSMGGTEAFF. The CDR3 DNA reads as TGTGCCAGCAGTATGGGAGGCACTGAAGCTTTCTTT. The V gene is TRBV6-5, the J gene TRBJ1-1; no firm D call. V lost 5 bases and J lost 4, with 8 bases in between. The CDR3 is 12 residues long. CDR1 is MNHEY and CDR2 is SVGAGI in the germline V gene.

Here the CDR3 reads CAWGALGAGGNTIYF. CDR3 coding DNA: TGTGCCTGGGGGGCTCTGGGGGCAGGCGGAAACACCATATATTTT. The chain joins TRBV30 to TRBJ1-3; possibly TRBD1 for D (6 bases). Looked up from germline, CDR1 is GTSNPN and CDR2 is SVGIG (reference sequence). V was clipped by 5 bases and J by 4 bases, with 18 bases between them. The CDR3 consists of 15 residues. The full variable domain, rest sourced from reference TRBV30 and TRBJ1-3, is SQTIHQWPATLVQPVGSPLSLECTVEGTSNPNLYWYRQAAGRGLQLLFYSVGIGQISSEVPQNLSASRPQDRQFILSSKKLLLSDSGFYLCAWGALGAGGNTIYFGEGSWLTVV.

The V gene is TRBV19, the J gene TRBJ1-3, with no clear D. The CDR3 is 16 amino acids. Germline CDR1 reads LNHDA; CDR2 reads SQIVND (reference sequence). Trimming stripped 3 bases from V and 0 bases from J, with 12 bases between. CDR3 nucleotide sequence: TGTGCCAGTAGTATCCGCGCTTTGAGCTCTGGAAACACCATATATTTT. As protein: CASSIRALSSGNTIYF.

The chain is built from TRBV7-8 and TRBJ2-5; 7 nucleotides match TRBD2. The length of the CDR3 is 16 residues. Per the germline V gene, CDR1 is SGHVS and CDR2 is FQNEAQ. J was trimmed by 4 bases and V by 6 bases; bases with no gene match: 14. Here the CDR3 reads CASSRLRGGLRETQYF. CDR3 DNA sequence: TGTGCCAGCAGTCGTCTTCGGGGAGGGCTAAGAGAGACCCAGTACTTC. The full variable domain, its missing parts supplied by reference TRBV7-8 and TRBJ2-5, is GAGVSQSPRYKVAKRGQDVALRCDPISGHVSLFWYQQALGQGPEFLTYFQNEAQLDKSGLPSDRFFAERPEGSVSTLKIQRTQQEDSAVYLCASSRLRGGLRETQYFGPGTRLLVL.

The genes are TRBV19 and TRBJ1-2; D possibly corresponds to TRBD1 (6 bases). Trimming shortened V by 0 bases and J by 5 bases, and 16 bases separated the two germline ends. The CDR3 runs 16 residues. In germline, CDR1 is LNHDA, CDR2 SQIVND (reference sequence). This CDR3 reads CASSIDQTGTLYGYTF. CDR3 nucleotides: TGTGCCAGTAGTATAGACCAAACCGGGACACTTTATGGCTACACCTTC.